This T cell receptor beta chain appears in the sequencing data of a study of control samples from healthy donors and cancer patients. Profiling relied on immunoSEQ multiplex PCR, and the TCRdb table lists in-frame clones only, not all of them. The data contain 65,000 to 85,000 clones, more than 70% of them singletons. From germline, CDR1 is SGHVS and CDR2 FQNEAQ. The CDR3 totals 18 residues. With 1 base removed from V and 4 bases from J, the gap between germline ends came to 20 bases. The sequence derives from a woman in her forties or fifties with head and neck cancer. Sequencing was performed on PBMCs. The chain combines TRBV7-8 with TRBJ1-5; D possibly corresponds to TRBD1 (6 bases). The DNA for the CDR3 is TGTGCCAGCAGCTTAGGGGGGCAGCGACTTAAAGGTAATCAGCCCCAGCATTTT. Amino acid sequence: CASSLGGQRLKGNQPQHF. Filled out from reference TRBV7-8 and TRBJ1-5, the complete variable domain reads GAGVSQSPRYKVAKRGQDVALRCDPISGHVSLFWYQQALGQGPEFLTYFQNEAQLDKSGLPSDRFFAERPEGSVSTLKIQRTQQEDSAVYLCASSLGGQRLKGNQPQHFGDGTRLSIL.